The 5 T cell receptor beta chains reported below all come from one sample, sequenced in a study of T cells in Graves' hyperthyroidism and ophthalmopathy. Amplification yielded TCR beta CDR3 regions, with RNA transcripts as the source. An initial round of RT-PCR targeting the TCR CDR3 relied on the HTBI primer set. TCRdb itself ran the multiplex PCR reads through MiXCR, one entry per CDR3 protein. The repertoire holds 500,000 or so distinct CDR3 sequences, with roughly 17% as singletons. Sequences were obtained from blood. Receptor source: a woman between 18 and 29 years old with Graves' ophthalmopathy.

This clonotype was observed a handful of times. This may be a read error, as it is one base from a much larger clone. V and J are TRBV9 and TRBJ2-2; the D is unclear. The CDR3 runs 12 residues. CDR1 SGDLS and CDR2 YYNGEE come from the germline V gene. Trimming stripped 3 bases from V and 3 bases from J, with 3 bases between. The CDR3, as DNA: TGTGCCAGCAGCGCGTACACCGGGGAGCTGTTTTTT. Its protein is CASSAYTGELFF.

This clonotype was seen only a few times. The chain has TRBV20-1 and TRBJ1-4, with D possibly TRBD1 on 5 matching bases. Trimming shortened V by 6 bases and J by 8 bases, and 13 bases separated the two germline ends. The length of the CDR3 is 12 residues. Germline CDR1 and CDR2: DFQATT and SNEGSKA (reference sequence). In DNA form, the CDR3 reads TGCAGTGCGGGTAGGAGGGGAGAAAAACTGTTTTTT. Its protein product is CSAGRRGEKLFF.

This clonotype was observed at least ten times. The chain has TRBV5-1 and TRBJ2-1; TRBD2 aligns across 8 bases. Germline lookup yields CDR1 SGHRS and CDR2 YFSETQ. Losses at the gene ends were 0 bases for V and 10 bases for J; bases not matched to a gene: 9. This CDR3 spans 15 amino acids. This chain's CDR3 is CASSLALREGREQFF. The CDR3 region has the DNA TGCGCCAGCAGCTTGGCCCTTCGGGAGGGCCGGGAGCAGTTCTTC.

Of note for this clonotype: Since a much larger clone is just one base distant, this may be a read error. The chain couples TRBV6-1 to TRBJ1-1; the D gene is possibly TRBD1 (5 bases). CDR3 length: 13 residues. V shed 3 bases and J shed 4 bases, with 9 bases lying between them. Germline-derived CDR1 and CDR2 are MNHNS and SASEGT. CDR3 in amino acids: CASSDRVGTEAFF. CDR3 sequence (DNA): TGTGCCAGCAGTGACAGGGTGGGCACTGAAGCTTTCTTT.

This clonotype was recorded once. Since a much larger clone is just one base distant, this may be a read error. The chain recombines TRBV28 with TRBJ2-1; TRBD2 aligns across 8 bases. Germline assignment: CDR1 MDHEN and CDR2 SYDVKM. CDR3 length equals 12 residues. The DNA of the CDR3 is TGTGCCAGGAGTTCCTCGACTAGCGCGCAGTTCTTC. Translation: CARSSSTSAQFF.